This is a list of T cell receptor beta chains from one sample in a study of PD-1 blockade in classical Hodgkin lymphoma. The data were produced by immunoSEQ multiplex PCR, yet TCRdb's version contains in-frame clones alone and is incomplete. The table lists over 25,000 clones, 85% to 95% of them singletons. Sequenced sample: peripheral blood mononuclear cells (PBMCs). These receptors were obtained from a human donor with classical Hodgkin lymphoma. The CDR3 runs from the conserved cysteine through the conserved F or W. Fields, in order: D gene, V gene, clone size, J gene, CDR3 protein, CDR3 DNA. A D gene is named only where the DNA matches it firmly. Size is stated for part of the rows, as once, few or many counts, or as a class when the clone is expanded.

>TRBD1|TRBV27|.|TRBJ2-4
CASALRGRRDIQYF
TGTGCCAGCGCCCTCAGGGGGCGAAGGGACATTCAGTACTTC
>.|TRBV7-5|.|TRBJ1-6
CVRSLDRGTPLHF
TGTGTCAGAAGCTTAGACAGGGGGACACCCCTCCACTTT
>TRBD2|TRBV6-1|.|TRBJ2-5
CGGREGIFQETQYF
TGTGGCGGGAGGGAGGGGATTTTCCAAGAGACCCAGTACTTC
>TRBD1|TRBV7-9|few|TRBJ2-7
CASSLVGQHTYEQYF
TGTGCCAGCAGCTTGGTGGGACAGCATACCTACGAGCAGTACTTC
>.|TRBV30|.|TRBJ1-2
CAWSVGWQSSPYGYTF
TGTGCCTGGAGTGTAGGGTGGCAGTCCTCCCCCTATGGCTACACCTTC
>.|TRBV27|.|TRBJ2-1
CASSPGLSGEQFF
TGTGCCAGCAGTCCGGGACTCTCGGGTGAGCAGTTCTTC
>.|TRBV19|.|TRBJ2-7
CASSIAKGYEQYF
TGTGCCAGTAGTATAGCAAAGGGCTACGAGCAGTACTTC
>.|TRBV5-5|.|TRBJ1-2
CASSQFSTEGYTF
TGTGCCAGCAGCCAATTTAGCACGGAAGGCTACACCTTC
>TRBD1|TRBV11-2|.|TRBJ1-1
CASSSPTTGGETEAFF
TGTGCCAGCAGCTCGCCTACGACAGGGGGGGAAACTGAAGCTTTCTTT
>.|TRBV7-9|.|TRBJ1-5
CASSPDSSNQPQHF
TGTGCCAGCAGCCCAGACAGTAGCAATCAGCCCCAGCATTTT
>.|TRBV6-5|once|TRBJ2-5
CASKGGQQETQYF
TGTGCCAGCAAAGGTGGACAGCAAGAGACCCAGTACTTC
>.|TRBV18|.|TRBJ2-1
CASSPYNSDEQFF
TGTGCCAGCTCACCGTACAACAGCGACGAGCAGTTCTTC
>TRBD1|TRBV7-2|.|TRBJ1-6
CASRDTGTGNSPLHF
TGTGCCAGCAGGGATACCGGGACAGGGAATTCACCCCTCCACTTT
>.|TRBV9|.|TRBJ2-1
CASSFRLGSGNEQFF
TGTGCCAGCAGCTTCCGACTAGGATCGGGCAATGAGCAGTTCTTC
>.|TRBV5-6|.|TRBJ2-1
CASSLSHYNEQFF
TGTGCCAGCAGCTTGTCACACTACAATGAGCAGTTCTTC
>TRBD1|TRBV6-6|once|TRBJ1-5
CASSYSGQGSRRPQHF
TGTGCCAGCAGTTACTCCGGACAGGGGTCCCGAAGGCCCCAGCATTTT
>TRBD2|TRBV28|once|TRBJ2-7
CASSPLPGGRYEQYF
TGTGCCAGCAGTCCCCTTCCGGGAGGGAGATACGAGCAGTACTTC
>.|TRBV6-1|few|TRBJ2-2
CASSVEGLAGELFF
TGTGCCAGCAGTGTTGAGGGATTGGCCGGGGAGCTGTTTTTT
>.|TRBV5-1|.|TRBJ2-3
CASSLASGTDTQYF
TGCGCCAGCAGCTTGGCTAGCGGCACAGATACGCAGTATTTT
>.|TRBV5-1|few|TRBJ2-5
CASSPQGRETQYF
TGCGCCAGCAGCCCCCAGGGGCGAGAGACCCAGTACTTC
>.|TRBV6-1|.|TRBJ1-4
CASSELPRSYEKLFF
TGTGCCAGCAGTGAACTACCCCGATCGTATGAAAAACTGTTTTTT
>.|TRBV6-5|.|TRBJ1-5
CASSYQRGSDQPQHF
TGTGCCAGCAGTTACCAGAGGGGGTCGGATCAGCCCCAGCATTTT
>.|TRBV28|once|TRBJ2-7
CASSGSGERTYVQYF
TGTGCCAGCAGTGGGTCGGGGGAGAGAACCTACGTGCAGTACTTC
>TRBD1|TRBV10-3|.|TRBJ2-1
CATQAGTDNEQFF
TGTGCCACCCAAGCCGGGACAGACAATGAGCAGTTCTTC
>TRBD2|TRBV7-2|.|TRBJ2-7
CASSSLAGAYEQYF
TGTGCCAGCAGCTCCCTGGCGGGGGCCTACGAGCAGTACTTC
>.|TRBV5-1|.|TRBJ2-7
CASSFGIGYEQYF
TGCGCCAGCAGCTTTGGGATCGGCTACGAGCAGTACTTC
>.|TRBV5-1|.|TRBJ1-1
CASEQELGTEAFF
TGCGCCAGCGAACAGGAACTCGGCACTGAAGCTTTCTTT
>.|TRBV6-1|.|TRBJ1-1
CASSVDRNTEAFF
TGTGCCAGCAGTGTGGACAGGAACACTGAAGCTTTCTTT
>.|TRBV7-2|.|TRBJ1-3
CASSLLGQSGNTIYF
TGTGCCAGCAGCTTATTAGGGCAAAGTGGAAACACCATATATTTT
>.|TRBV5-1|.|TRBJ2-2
CASRPTTGQTGELFF
TGCGCCAGCAGACCTACGACAGGTCAGACCGGGGAGCTGTTTTTT
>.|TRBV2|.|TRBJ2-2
CASRPGRSDTGELFF
TGTGCCAGCAGACCGGGACGGAGTGACACCGGGGAGCTGTTTTTT
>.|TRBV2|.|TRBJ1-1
CASTPGSNLNTEAFF
TGTGCCAGCACTCCAGGGAGTAATTTGAACACTGAAGCTTTCTTT
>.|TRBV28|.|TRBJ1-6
CASSPPLKHNSPLHF
TGTGCCAGCAGTCCCCCCCTAAAACATAATTCACCCCTCCACTTT
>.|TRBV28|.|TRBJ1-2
CASSGGVGFRGYTF
TGTGCCAGCAGTGGGGGGGTTGGGTTCCGAGGCTACACCTTC
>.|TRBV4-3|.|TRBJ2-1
CASSQEASGSYNEQFF
TGCGCCAGCAGCCAAGAAGCGTCAGGGTCCTACAATGAGCAGTTCTTC